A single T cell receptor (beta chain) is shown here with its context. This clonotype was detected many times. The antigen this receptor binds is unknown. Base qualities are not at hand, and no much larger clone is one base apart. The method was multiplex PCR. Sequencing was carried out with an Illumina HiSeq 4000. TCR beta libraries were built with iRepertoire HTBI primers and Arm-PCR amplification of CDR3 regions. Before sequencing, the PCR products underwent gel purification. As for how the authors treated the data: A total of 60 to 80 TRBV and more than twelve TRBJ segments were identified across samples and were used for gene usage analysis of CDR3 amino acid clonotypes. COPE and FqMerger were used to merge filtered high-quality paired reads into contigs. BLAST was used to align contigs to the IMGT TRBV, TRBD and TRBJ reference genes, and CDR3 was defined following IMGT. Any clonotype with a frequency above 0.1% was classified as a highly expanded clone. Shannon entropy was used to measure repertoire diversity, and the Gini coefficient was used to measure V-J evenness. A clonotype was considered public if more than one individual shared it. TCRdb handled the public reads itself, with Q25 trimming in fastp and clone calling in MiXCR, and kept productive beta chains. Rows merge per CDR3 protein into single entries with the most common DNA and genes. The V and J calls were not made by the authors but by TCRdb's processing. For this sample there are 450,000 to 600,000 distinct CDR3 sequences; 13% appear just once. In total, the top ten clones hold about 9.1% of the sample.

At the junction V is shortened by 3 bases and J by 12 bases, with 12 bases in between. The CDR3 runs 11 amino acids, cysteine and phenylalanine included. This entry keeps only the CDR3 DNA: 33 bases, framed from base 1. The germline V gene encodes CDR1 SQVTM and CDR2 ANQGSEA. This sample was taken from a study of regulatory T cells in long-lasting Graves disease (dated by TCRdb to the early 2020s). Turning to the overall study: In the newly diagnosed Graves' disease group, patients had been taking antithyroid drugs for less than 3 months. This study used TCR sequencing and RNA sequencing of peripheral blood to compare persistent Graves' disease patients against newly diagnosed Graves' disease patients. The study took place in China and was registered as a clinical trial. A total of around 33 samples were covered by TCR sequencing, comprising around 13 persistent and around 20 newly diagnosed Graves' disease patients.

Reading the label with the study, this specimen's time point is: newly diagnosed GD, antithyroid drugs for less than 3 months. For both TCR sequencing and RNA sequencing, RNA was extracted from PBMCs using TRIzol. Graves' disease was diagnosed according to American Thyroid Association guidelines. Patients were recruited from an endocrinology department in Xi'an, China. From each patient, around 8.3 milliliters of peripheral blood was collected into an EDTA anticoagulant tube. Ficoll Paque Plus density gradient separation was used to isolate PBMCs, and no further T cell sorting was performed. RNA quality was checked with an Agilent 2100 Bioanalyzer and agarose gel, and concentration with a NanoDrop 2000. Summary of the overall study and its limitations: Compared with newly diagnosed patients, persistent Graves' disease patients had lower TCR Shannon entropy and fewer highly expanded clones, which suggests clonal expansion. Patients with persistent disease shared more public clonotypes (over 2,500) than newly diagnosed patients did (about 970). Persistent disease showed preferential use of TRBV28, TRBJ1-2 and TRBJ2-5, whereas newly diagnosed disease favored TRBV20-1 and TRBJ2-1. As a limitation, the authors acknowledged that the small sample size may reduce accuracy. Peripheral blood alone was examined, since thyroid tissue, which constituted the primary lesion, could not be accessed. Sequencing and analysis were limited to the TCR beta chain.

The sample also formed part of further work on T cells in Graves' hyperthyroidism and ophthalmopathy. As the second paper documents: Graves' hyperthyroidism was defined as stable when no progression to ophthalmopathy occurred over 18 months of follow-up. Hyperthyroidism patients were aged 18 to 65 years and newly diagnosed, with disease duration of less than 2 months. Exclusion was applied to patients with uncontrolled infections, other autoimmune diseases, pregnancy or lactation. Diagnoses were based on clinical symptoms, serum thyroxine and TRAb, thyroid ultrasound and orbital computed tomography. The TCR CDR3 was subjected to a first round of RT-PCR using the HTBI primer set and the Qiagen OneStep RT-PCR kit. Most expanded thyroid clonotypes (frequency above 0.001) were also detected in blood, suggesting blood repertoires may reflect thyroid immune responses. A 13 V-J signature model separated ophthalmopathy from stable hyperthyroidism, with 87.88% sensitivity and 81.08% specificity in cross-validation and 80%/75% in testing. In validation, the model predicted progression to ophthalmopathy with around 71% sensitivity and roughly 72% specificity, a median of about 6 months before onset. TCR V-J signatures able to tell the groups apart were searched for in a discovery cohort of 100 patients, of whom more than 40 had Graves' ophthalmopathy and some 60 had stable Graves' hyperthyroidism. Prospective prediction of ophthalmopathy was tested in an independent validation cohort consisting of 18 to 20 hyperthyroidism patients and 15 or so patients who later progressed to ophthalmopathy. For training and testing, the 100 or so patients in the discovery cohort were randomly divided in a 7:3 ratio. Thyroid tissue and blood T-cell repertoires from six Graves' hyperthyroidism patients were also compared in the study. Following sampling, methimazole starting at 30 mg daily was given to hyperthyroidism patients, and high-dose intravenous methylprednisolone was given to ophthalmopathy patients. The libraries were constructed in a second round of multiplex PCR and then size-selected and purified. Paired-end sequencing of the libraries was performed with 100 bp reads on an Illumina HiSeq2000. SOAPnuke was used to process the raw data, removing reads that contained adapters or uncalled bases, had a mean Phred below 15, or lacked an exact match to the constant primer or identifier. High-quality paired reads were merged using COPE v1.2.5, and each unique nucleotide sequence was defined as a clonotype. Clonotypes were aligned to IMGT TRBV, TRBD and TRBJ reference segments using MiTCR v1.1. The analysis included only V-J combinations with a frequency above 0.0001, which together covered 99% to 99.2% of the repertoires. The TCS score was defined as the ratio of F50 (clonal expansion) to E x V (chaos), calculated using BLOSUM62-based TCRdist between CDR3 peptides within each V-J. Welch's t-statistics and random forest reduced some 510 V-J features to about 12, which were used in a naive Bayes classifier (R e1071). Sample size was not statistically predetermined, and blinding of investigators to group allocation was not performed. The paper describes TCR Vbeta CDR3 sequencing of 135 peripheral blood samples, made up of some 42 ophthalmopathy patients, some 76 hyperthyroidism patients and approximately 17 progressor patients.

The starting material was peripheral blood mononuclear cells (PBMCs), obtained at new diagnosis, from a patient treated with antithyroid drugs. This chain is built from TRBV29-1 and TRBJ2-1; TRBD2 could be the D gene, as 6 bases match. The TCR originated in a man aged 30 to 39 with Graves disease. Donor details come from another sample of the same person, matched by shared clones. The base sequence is TGCAGCGTTGAGCGAGGGACTCGGCAGTTCTTC. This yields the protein CSVERGTRQFF.